This TCR beta chain was recorded in a study of OX40 agonist ivuxolimab in advanced cancers. Sequencing used immunoSEQ multiplex PCR; TCRdb keeps in-frame clones, though not all of them. The sample has more than 50,000 clones; 80% to 90% are singletons. Enrollment shut out patients with autoimmune disease history or systemic immunosuppression. Trimming at V came to 1 base and at J to 3 bases, leaving 3 bases not matched to a gene. Germline CDR1 reads LNHNV; CDR2 reads YYDKDF (reference sequence). The CDR3 loop spans 17 amino acids. Sequencing used CD4+ or CD8+ T cells sorted from blood, obtained in a trial of the OX40 agonist ivuxolimab. This chain joins TRBV15 and TRBJ2-2; 12 bases map to TRBD2. This clonotype was sampled from an adult with an advanced solid tumor such as melanoma, head and neck, liver or kidney cancer. CDR3 residues: CATSRGLAGVYTGELFF. In DNA form, the CDR3 reads TGTGCCACCAGCAGAGGACTAGCGGGGGTGTACACCGGGGAGCTGTTTTTT. Drawing the rest from reference TRBV15 and TRBJ2-2, the complete variable domain is DAMVIQNPRYQVTQFGKPVTLSCSQTLNHNVMYWYQQKSSQAPKLLFHYYDKDFNNEADTPDNFQSRRPNTSFCFLDIRSPGLGDTAMYLCATSRGLAGVYTGELFFGEGSRLTVL.